This T cell receptor beta chain was profiled in a study of T cell clones after liver transplantation. Study-level information: Standard immunosuppression, with no induction, continued until 12-24 months after transplant. Samples came pre-transplant, pre-randomization before withdrawal, and post-randomization after withdrawal ended.

Study outcomes and limitations: Compared with third party-reactive sequences, donor-reactive ones declined more, independent of withdrawal success.

Regarding this clone: Its antigen is still unknown.

The CDR3 contains 16 residues. Germline V gene data show CDR1 as SGHTA and CDR2 as FQGNSA. V lost 6 bases to trimming and J lost 2 bases; unmatched junction nucleotides: 12. Method: immunoSEQ multiplex PCR; TCRdb's copy keeps in-frame clones and lacks some. The table has more than 70,000 clones, 75% to 90% seen once. The J gene is TRBJ2-5, the V gene TRBV7-2, with 7 bases lining up with TRBD2. This TCR was sampled from a human patient who received a liver transplant. A share of the T cells may be of graft donor origin. Sequenced here: CD4+ T cells from blood, sampled at the 22-month timepoint. The CDR3 is CASSQRSGVYQETQYF. CDR3 nucleotide sequence: TGTGCCAGCAGTCAGAGGAGCGGGGTTTATCAAGAGACCCAGTACTTC.